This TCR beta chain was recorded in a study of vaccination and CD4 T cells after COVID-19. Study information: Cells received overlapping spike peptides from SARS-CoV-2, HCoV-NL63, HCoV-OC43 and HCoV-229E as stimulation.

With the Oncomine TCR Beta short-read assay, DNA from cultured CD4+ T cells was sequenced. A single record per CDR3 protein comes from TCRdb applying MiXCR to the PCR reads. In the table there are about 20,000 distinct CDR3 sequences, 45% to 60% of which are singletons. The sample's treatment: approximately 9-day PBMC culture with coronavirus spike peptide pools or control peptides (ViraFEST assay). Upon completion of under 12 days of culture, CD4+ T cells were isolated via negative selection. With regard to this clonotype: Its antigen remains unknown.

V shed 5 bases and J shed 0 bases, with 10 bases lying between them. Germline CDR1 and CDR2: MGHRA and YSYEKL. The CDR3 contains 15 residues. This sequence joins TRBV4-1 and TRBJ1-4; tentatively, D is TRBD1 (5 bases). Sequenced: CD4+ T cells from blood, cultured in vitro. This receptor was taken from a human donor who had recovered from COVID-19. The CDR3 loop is CASSGAGPTNEKLFF. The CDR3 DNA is TGCGCCAGCAGCGGGGCAGGACCAACTAATGAAAAACTGTTTTTT.